This TCR beta chain was retrieved from a study of cytomegalovirus exposure and HLA in healthy donors. About the study: In an early release, HLA-typed donors contributed about 79 million unique TCR sequences. Study-level points and caveats: Among TCR beta chains of equal frequency, HLA-associated ones were more clonally expanded in a later analysis. An analysis that was carried out later associated 17,000 or so TCR beta sequences with HLA alleles at 0.05 false discovery rate.

PCR used 60 Vbeta primers and 13 Jbeta primers. Using immunoSEQ multiplex PCR, the repertoire was profiled, and TCRdb retains in-frame clones only, with some absent. In the table there are about 130,000 clones, about 83% of which are singletons. Comments on this clone: Its target is not known.

V was clipped by 5 bases and J by 3 bases; unmatched bases: 14. CDR1 is SGHVS, CDR2 FQNEAQ, per germline. The CDR3 runs 17 residues. This receptor was taken from a girl aged 2-10 years in good health and CMV-seronegative. The chain joins TRBV7-8 to TRBJ2-7, with TRBD2 matching 9 bases. Sequencing was carried out using PBMCs. The CDR3 DNA reads as TGTGCCAGCAGCAGGACGGCTCTAGCGGGACTAAGCTACGAGCAGTACTTC. Translation gives CASSRTALAGLSYEQYF.